This T cell receptor (beta chain) was observed in a study of cytomegalovirus exposure and HLA in healthy donors. 60 Vbeta and 13 Jbeta primers were used in PCR. TCRdb's copy holds only in-frame clones and misses some; the assay was immunoSEQ multiplex PCR. The table includes 100,000 to 150,000 clones, around 83% detected once. Study-wide results and caveats: Earlier analysis looked at TCR beta V segments, and most were productive about 87% or about 30% of the time.

To note about this clone: The antigen remains unidentified.

The CDR3 totals 12 residues. V lost 2 bases to trimming and J lost 6 bases, with 6 bases between them. Per germline, CDR1 MNHEY and CDR2 SMNVEV (reference sequence). The V and J genes are TRBV27 and TRBJ2-3; D is undetermined. This sequence was found in a woman aged 18-35 years in good health and CMV-seropositive. Sequenced material: PBMCs. DNA for the CDR3: TGTGCCAGCAGTTTAACCGCGGATACGCAGTATTTT. Its protein is CASSLTADTQYF.